The rows below give T cell receptor beta chains drawn from one sample of a study of cytomegalovirus exposure and HLA in healthy donors. Data came from immunoSEQ multiplex PCR; TCRdb stores just in-frame clones and leaves some out. The sample lists about 300,000 clones, about nine tenths occurring once. Sequenced sample: PBMCs. These receptors were obtained from a man aged 35 to 55 in good health and CMV-seropositive. Both conserved end residues are trimmed from each CDR3.

v_call cdr3_aa
TRBV11-2 ASRSTGGSGYEQY
TRBV5-1 ASSLELAGQETQY
TRBV7-9 SSSRGTGIGSSGNQPQH
TRBV29-1 SVDGQVNEQF
TRBV6-5 ASSRQGYNSPLH
TRBV9 ASSVETGDNYGYT
TRBV28 ASSRRVQETQY
TRBV13 ASSRDRDNEQF
TRBV28 ASSPGTGNQPQH
TRBV5-1 ASSPRVSGDEQY
TRBV27 ASSTGSSPLH
TRBV19 ASRTAYNEQF
TRBV18 ASSTDSLLGYT
TRBV6-5 ASSAREGYGYT
TRBV5-1 ASSLWPGQGPHEQF
TRBV10-3 AVSQGANTEAF
TRBV7-2 ASSPRDRGYRNTIY
TRBV28 ASGYRGSYNEQF
TRBV19 ASSPDRVGDGYT
TRBV7-9 ASSADRDYGYT